The rows below give T cell receptor beta chains drawn from one sample of a study of CD8+CD57+ T cells in acquired aplastic anemia. TCRdb analysed the reads with MiXCR anew, one entry per CDR3 protein. The table has approximately 170,000 distinct CDR3 sequences, just under 65% seen once. What was sequenced was sorted CD4+, CD8+, or CD8+CD57+ T cells (not recorded which) from PBMCs. Source of these receptors: a human donor in good health. Each CDR3 is given with its conserved first and last residue. Each record gives: J gene, clone size, V gene, D gene, CDR3 protein, CDR3 DNA. D genes are given only for firm matches. Rows give clone size only sometimes, using once, few, many, or a class for an expanded clone.

TRBJ2-7,NA,TRBV15,TRBD2,CATSSATSGDDEQYF,TGTGCCACCAGCAGCGCCACTAGCGGGGACGACGAGCAGTACTTC
TRBJ1-2,NA,TRBV20-1,NA,CSARRGEYGYTF,TGCAGTGCTAGAAGGGGTGAATATGGCTACACCTTC
TRBJ1-5,NA,TRBV15,NA,CATSRDRPYSNQPQHF,TGTGCCACCAGCAGAGACAGACCATATAGCAATCAGCCCCAGCATTTT
TRBJ2-7,NA,TRBV10-3,NA,CAISEYGRGDEQYF,TGTGCCATCAGTGAGTACGGCAGGGGCGACGAGCAGTACTTC
TRBJ2-3,NA,TRBV27,NA,CASSSVLPDTQYF,TGTGCCAGCAGTTCCGTCCTACCGGATACGCAGTATTTT
TRBJ2-1,NA,TRBV7-9,NA,CASSGPGFEQFF,TGCGCCAGCAGTGGCCCGGGGTTTGAGCAGTTCTTC
TRBJ2-1,NA,TRBV7-9,TRBD1,CASRQGTVNDEQFF,TGTGCCAGCAGACAGGGGACAGTCAACGATGAGCAGTTCTTC
TRBJ2-7,NA,TRBV19,TRBD2,CASSIPWTSGTYEQYF,TGTGCCAGTAGTATTCCTTGGACTAGCGGGACCTACGAGCAGTACTTC
TRBJ1-6,NA,TRBV25-1,NA,CASSDLSNSPLHF,TGTGCCAGCAGTGACTTGAGTAATTCACCCCTCCACTTT
TRBJ2-7,NA,TRBV7-3,TRBD1,CASSLQGARYEQYF,TGTGCCAGCAGCTTACAGGGGGCTAGGTACGAGCAGTACTTC
TRBJ2-7,NA,TRBV15,NA,CATSRGGDSSYEQYF,TGTGCCACCAGCAGAGGTGGAGACAGTTCCTACGAGCAGTACTTC
TRBJ2-7,NA,TRBV20-1,NA,CSARDLSGDSYEQYF,TGCAGTGCTAGAGATCTGTCGGGGGACTCCTACGAGCAGTACTTC
TRBJ2-1,many,TRBV7-9,NA,CASRIAGSEQFF,TGTGCCAGCAGAATTGCAGGGAGTGAGCAGTTCTTC
TRBJ1-2,NA,TRBV7-3,TRBD1,CASSRDRENYGYTF,TGTGCCAGCAGCCGGGACAGGGAGAACTATGGCTACACCTTC
TRBJ2-1,NA,TRBV7-6,NA,CASSLDPLVHEQFF,TGTGCCAGCAGCTTAGACCCCCTTGTCCATGAGCAGTTCTTC
TRBJ2-3,many,TRBV6-1,NA,CASLLSAGASTDTQYF,TGTGCCAGCCTTCTTAGCGCCGGTGCTAGCACAGATACGCAGTATTTT
TRBJ2-7,NA,TRBV7-9,NA,CASSRRGDLREQYF,TGTGCCAGCAGCAGAAGGGGGGATCTACGTGAGCAGTACTTC
TRBJ2-1,NA,TRBV9,NA,CASSASTRALFF,TGTGCCAGCAGCGCATCGACCAGGGCCTTATTCTTC
TRBJ2-1,many,TRBV6-5,TRBD2,CASSSPGLAAYNEQFF,TGTGCCAGCAGTTCCCCGGGACTAGCGGCCTACAATGAGCAGTTCTTC
TRBJ1-2,NA,TRBV29-1,NA,CSVETWNYGYTF,TGCAGCGTTGAAACTTGGAACTATGGCTACACCTTC
TRBJ2-7,few,TRBV5-1,NA,CASSLWGSYEQYF,TGTGCCAGCAGCTTGTGGGGGTCCTACGAGCAGTACTTC
TRBJ2-2,many,TRBV6-5,NA,CASSVAGTPTGELFF,TGTGCCAGCAGTGTAGCCGGGACACCGACCGGGGAGCTGTTTTTT
TRBJ2-1,NA,TRBV11-2,TRBD2,CASSLAGTSPYNEQFF,TGTGCCAGCAGCTTAGCCGGGACTAGCCCCTACAATGAGCAGTTCTTC
TRBJ2-5,NA,TRBV5-8,TRBD1,CASSWGQAKQETQYF,TGTGCCAGCAGCTGGGGACAGGCAAAGCAAGAGACCCAGTACTTC
TRBJ1-1,NA,TRBV29-1,NA,CSGRGHLNTEAFF,TGCAGCGGTAGGGGTCACTTGAACACTGAAGCTTTCTTT
TRBJ1-5,NA,TRBV2,NA,CASSWEGHRQPQHF,TGTGCCAGCAGTTGGGAGGGTCATCGCCAGCCCCAGCATTTT
TRBJ2-7,many,TRBV30,NA,CAWSDVRYEQYF,TGTGCCTGGAGTGATGTGAGGTACGAGCAGTACTTC
TRBJ2-1,once,TRBV12-3/TRBV12-4,NA,CASSLQSASYNEQFF,TGTGCCAGCAGTTTGCAGTCAGCCTCCTACAATGAGCAGTTCTTC
TRBJ2-7,NA,TRBV5-6,NA,CASSLARGVVEQYF,TGTGCCAGCAGCTTGGCCAGGGGGGTGGTCGAGCAGTACTTC
TRBJ2-3,NA,TRBV20-1,NA,CSARHRESTDTQYF,TGCAGTGCTAGGCACAGGGAATCCACAGATACGCAGTATTTT
TRBJ2-5,NA,TRBV4-1,NA,CASSPDRYPGAQYF,TGCGCCAGCAGCCCCGATAGATATCCGGGGGCCCAGTACTTC
TRBJ2-1,NA,TRBV20-1,NA,CSASGSRVNEQFF,TGCAGTGCTAGTGGATCCAGGGTCAATGAGCAGTTCTTC
TRBJ2-1,NA,TRBV7-2,TRBD2,CASSSVPGGSNEQFF,TGTGCCAGCAGCTCCGTCCCGGGGGGGAGCAATGAGCAGTTCTTC
TRBJ2-7,NA,TRBV19,TRBD1,CASSAQGHPYEQYF,TGTGCCAGTAGTGCACAGGGGCATCCCTACGAGCAGTACTTC
TRBJ2-5,few,TRBV5-6,TRBD2,CASSLALEGGPLIQETQYF,TGTGCCAGCAGCTTGGCCTTGGAGGGAGGGCCGCTTATCCAAGAGACCCAGTACTTC
TRBJ1-1,few,TRBV7-9,NA,CAGSLGSVVEAFF,TGTGCTGGCAGCTTAGGGTCGGTGGTTGAAGCTTTCTTT
TRBJ2-7,NA,TRBV20-1,NA,CSATRTQSSYEQYF,TGCAGTGCCACCAGGACACAGAGCTCCTACGAGCAGTACTTC
TRBJ2-5,NA,TRBV30,TRBD2,CAWSATGTKQETQYF,TGTGCCTGGAGTGCGACCGGGACTAAGCAAGAGACCCAGTACTTC
TRBJ2-3,few,TRBV7-3,TRBD1,CASSSTGHSTDTQYF,TGTGCCAGCAGCTCGACAGGGCACAGCACAGATACGCAGTATTTT
TRBJ1-1,NA,TRBV19,TRBD1,CASSVEQGGFTEAFF,TGTGCCAGTAGTGTAGAACAGGGGGGGTTCACTGAAGCTTTCTTT